These 20 T cell receptor beta chains share one sample of origin, sequenced in a study of T cell changes during pregnancy in multiple sclerosis. The method was immunoSEQ multiplex PCR; TCRdb's version includes in-frame clones alone and lacks a portion of them. The sample contains under 65,000 clones, approximately 91% of which appear only once. The source material was peripheral blood, sampled after pregnancy. These receptors originate from a female donor in good health, enrolled as a control in a pregnancy study.

The rearrangement joins TRBV2 to TRBJ1-4; D not certain. CDR3 length: 13 amino acids. The germline V gene encodes CDR1 SNHLY and CDR2 FYNNEI. Trimming took 4 bases from V and 7 from J, leaving 10 bases between them. The DNA for the CDR3 is TGTGCCAGCAGTGTCAGGACTTTTGAAAAACTGTTTTTT. Protein sequence: CASSVRTFEKLFF.

V and J are TRBV18 and TRBJ1-3; 12 bases map to TRBD1. Germline CDR1 KGHSH, CDR2 LQKENI. V lost 3 bases and J lost 4; bases outside the gene matches: 4. The CDR3 length is 16 residues. Written as DNA, the CDR3 is TGTGCCAGCTCACCCGGGGACAGGGGGCGCGGAAACACCATATATTTT. Translation: CASSPGDRGRGNTIYF.

The rearrangement links TRBV6-5 to TRBJ1-5; a possible D gene is TRBD1 (6 bases). This CDR3 contains 15 residues. CDR1 is MNHEY and CDR2 is SVGAGI in the germline V gene. Trimming stripped 2 bases from V and 7 bases from J, with 15 bases between. The CDR3 sequence is CASSYIAGAGQPQHF. The CDR3 coding sequence is TGTGCCAGCAGTTACATCGCGGGGGCCGGGCAGCCCCAGCATTTT.

The chain couples TRBV11-2 to TRBJ2-7, with D uncertain. V was clipped by 5 bases and J by 5 bases, with 10 bases between them. The CDR3 is 12 residues long. Germline CDR1 is SGHAT and CDR2 is FQNNGV. The CDR3 DNA sequence: TGTGCCAGCAGCCCGCGGTTTGACGAGCAGTACTTC. Amino acid sequence: CASSPRFDEQYF.

The chain is built from TRBV5-1 and TRBJ1-3; a possible D gene is TRBD1 (5 bases). V gave up 0 bases and J gave up 0 bases, with 13 bases separating them. The length of the CDR3 is 17 residues. Germline CDR1 SGHRS, CDR2 YFSETQ. CDR3 loop: CASSLEAGSGSGNTIYF. CDR3 DNA sequence: TGCGCCAGCAGCTTGGAAGCAGGGTCGGGCTCTGGAAACACCATATATTTT.

In this sample, this clone turned up once. The rearrangement links TRBV7-9 to TRBJ1-4; D is undetermined. Germline-derived CDR1 and CDR2 are SEHNR and FQNEAQ (reference sequence). The CDR3 is 16 amino acids. The ends were cut back, 2 bases at V and 5 bases at J, with 15 bases in the middle. As DNA, the CDR3 is TGTGCCAGCAGCTTAAGAGAGGCCCTCGGGAATGAAAAACTGTTTTTT. As protein: CASSLREALGNEKLFF.

The V call is TRBV5-6, the J call TRBJ1-2; 9 bases are shared with TRBD1. V trimming: 3 bases; J trimming: 8 bases; junction bases outside the gene matches: 11. Germline values: CDR1 SGHDT, CDR2 YYEEEE. This CDR3 region has 15 residues. CDR3 residues: CASSSPGTGLRGYTF. DNA of the CDR3: TGTGCCAGCAGCTCCCCCGGGACAGGGTTGCGGGGCTACACCTTC.

For the CDR3, the DNA is TGCGCCACCTCTAGCGGGGCCGGGTACGAGCAGTACTTC. This codes for CATSSGAGYEQYF. This chain links TRBV5-1 with TRBJ2-7; TRBD2 aligns across 9 bases. This CDR3 spans 13 amino acids. Germline V gene sequence: CDR1 SGHRS, CDR2 YFSETQ. The trim removed 9 bases at V and 4 bases at J, leaving 8 bases unmatched.

The chain employs TRBV19 and TRBJ1-5; D perhaps matches TRBD1 (6 bases). V was pared by 5 bases and J by 1 base, with 21 bases between. Looked up from germline, CDR1 is LNHDA and CDR2 is SQIVND (reference sequence). The CDR3 runs 18 residues. CDR3 nucleotides: TGTGCCAGTAGTGGGATCGGACAGCCGATTAGAAGCAATCAGCCCCAGCATTTT. This sequence encodes CASSGIGQPIRSNQPQHF.

The rearrangement uses TRBV18 and TRBJ1-1; the D gene is possibly TRBD1 (6 bases). V lost 4 bases, J lost 1 base, and 13 bases lay in between. CDR1 and CDR2 from the germline V gene are KGHSH and LQKENI. This CDR3 is built from 15 residues. The DNA of the CDR3 is TGTGCCAGCTCACGAACCGACAGGACGAACACTGAAGCTTTCTTT. This gives the protein CASSRTDRTNTEAFF. The entire variable domain, with the rest obtained from reference TRBV18 and TRBJ1-1, is as follows: NAGVMQNPRHLVRRRGQEARLRCSPMKGHSHVYWYRQLPEEGLKFMVYLQKENIIDESGMPKERFSAEFPKEGPSILRIQQVVRGDSAAYFCASSRTDRTNTEAFFGQGTRLTVV.

This chain connects TRBV7-8 to TRBJ1-5, with D possibly being TRBD1 (6 bases). CDR3 size: 17 residues. V was shortened by 4 bases and J by 0 bases, with 16 bases between the two germline ends. The germline CDR1 and CDR2 sequences are SGHVS and FQNEAQ. CDR3 in DNA: TGTGCCAGCAGCTCCCTGGACAGAAAGTCTAGCAATCAGCCCCAGCATTTT. Translation: CASSSLDRKSSNQPQHF.

The V gene is TRBV2, the J gene TRBJ1-1; D is ambiguous. This CDR3 has 13 amino acids. Per germline, CDR1 SNHLY and CDR2 FYNNEI. V was pared by 7 bases and J by 0 bases, with 9 bases between. DNA of the CDR3: TGTGCCAGCAAGGGAGACCTGAACACTGAAGCTTTCTTT. Protein sequence: CASKGDLNTEAFF.

The genes are TRBV7-8 and TRBJ2-1; 8 nucleotides match TRBD2. The V and J ends lost 1 base and 8 bases, in that order; junction bases with no gene match: 7. Germline assignment: CDR1 SGHVS and CDR2 FQNEAQ. The CDR3 totals 15 residues. The CDR3 here is CASSLGGSGIDEQFF. CDR3 nucleotides: TGTGCCAGCAGCTTAGGGGGTAGCGGGATCGATGAGCAGTTCTTC.

In its sample, this clone was seen once. J is TRBJ1-1 and V is TRBV18; D call uncertain. There are 13 residues in the CDR3. Between the trimmed V and J ends, which lost 3 bases and 5 bases, there was a span of 10 bases. The germline V gene encodes CDR1 KGHSH and CDR2 LQKENI. The CDR3 reads CASSPTLRTEAFF. In DNA form, the CDR3 reads TGTGCCAGCTCACCGACGTTGAGGACTGAAGCTTTCTTT. Full variable domain (missing parts from reference TRBV18 and TRBJ1-1): NAGVMQNPRHLVRRRGQEARLRCSPMKGHSHVYWYRQLPEEGLKFMVYLQKENIIDESGMPKERFSAEFPKEGPSILRIQQVVRGDSAAYFCASSPTLRTEAFFGQGTRLTVV.

The DNA of the CDR3 is TGTGCCAGCAGTTTAGGTCTGCTAAACTATGGCTACACCTTC. Translation: CASSLGLLNYGYTF. The chain is built from TRBV28 and TRBJ1-2, with no clear D. Germline V CDR1 and CDR2: MDHEN, SYDVKM. Trimming took off 2 bases at V and 2 bases at J, with 9 bases between the two ends. This CDR3 is 14 amino acids long.

This chain links TRBV10-3 with TRBJ2-5, with 11 nucleotides matching TRBD1. Per germline, CDR1 ENHRY and CDR2 SYGVKD. The CDR3 consists of 15 residues. Unmatched junction bases numbered 1, after V lost 0 bases and J lost 4 bases. This CDR3 is CAISESGQGGETQYF. The CDR3 nucleotides read TGTGCCATCAGTGAGTCGGGACAGGGGGGAGAGACCCAGTACTTC.

On this clone itself: An end of the junction differs from the germline gene, which may be a read error. This chain joins TRBV27 and TRBJ1-5; maybe TRBD1 (6 bases). The germline gives CDR1 MNHEY, CDR2 SMNVEV (reference sequence). The CDR3 totals 14 residues. CDR3 region: CASSVSGTLQPQHF. CDR3 sequence (DNA): TGTGCCAGCAGTGTATCCGGGACATTGCAGCCCCAGCATTTT.

The chain couples TRBV30 to TRBJ2-1, with D maybe TRBD2 (6 bases). Trimming shortened V by 2 bases and J by 2 bases, and 13 bases separated the two germline ends. Germline V gives CDR1 GTSNPN, CDR2 SVGIG (reference sequence). The CDR3 contains 15 residues. This CDR3 is CAWSTGDGTYNEQFF. The CDR3 nucleotides are TGTGCCTGGAGTACGGGGGACGGGACCTACAATGAGCAGTTCTTC.

The chain carries TRBV21-1 and TRBJ1-3. TRBV21-1 is reported as a pseudogene. The CDR3 contains 16 residues. The CDR3 DNA follows: TGTGCCAGCATCCTGGGGAGGGATCAAGCTGGAAACACCATATATTTT. This translates into CASILGRDQAGNTIYF.

This chain joins TRBV5-1 and TRBJ2-2; D remains unclear. The CDR3 totals 16 residues. Looked up from germline, CDR1 is SGHRS and CDR2 is YFSETQ. V dropped 0 bases and J dropped 7 bases, with 16 bases sitting between them. DNA of the CDR3: TGCGCCAGCAGCTTGGCCCGTCGCAGGAAGGACGGGGAGCTGTTTTTT. This encodes CASSLARRRKDGELFF.